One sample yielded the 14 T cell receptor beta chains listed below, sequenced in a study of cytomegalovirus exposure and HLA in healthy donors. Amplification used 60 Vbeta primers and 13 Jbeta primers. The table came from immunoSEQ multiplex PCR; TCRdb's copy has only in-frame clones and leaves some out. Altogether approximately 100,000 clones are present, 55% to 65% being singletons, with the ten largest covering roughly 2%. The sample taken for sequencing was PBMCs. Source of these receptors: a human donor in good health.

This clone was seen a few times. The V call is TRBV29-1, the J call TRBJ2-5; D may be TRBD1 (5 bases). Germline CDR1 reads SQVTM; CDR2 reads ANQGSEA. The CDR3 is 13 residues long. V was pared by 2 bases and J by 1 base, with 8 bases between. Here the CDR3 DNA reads TGCAGCGTTGAATGGACATCCCAAGAGACCCAGTACTTC. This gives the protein CSVEWTSQETQYF. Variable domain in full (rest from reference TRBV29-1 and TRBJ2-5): SAVISQKPSRDICQRGTSLTIQCQVDSQVTMMFWYRQQPGQSLTLIATANQGSEATYESGFVIDKFPISRPNLTFSTLTVSNMSPEDSSIYLCSVEWTSQETQYFGPGTRLLVL.

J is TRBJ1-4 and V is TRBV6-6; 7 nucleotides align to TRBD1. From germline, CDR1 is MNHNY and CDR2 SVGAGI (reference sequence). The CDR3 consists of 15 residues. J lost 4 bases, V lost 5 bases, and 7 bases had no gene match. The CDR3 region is CASSAPAGGNEKLFF. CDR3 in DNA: TGTGCCAGCAGTGCCCCCGCAGGGGGTAATGAAAAACTGTTTTTT.

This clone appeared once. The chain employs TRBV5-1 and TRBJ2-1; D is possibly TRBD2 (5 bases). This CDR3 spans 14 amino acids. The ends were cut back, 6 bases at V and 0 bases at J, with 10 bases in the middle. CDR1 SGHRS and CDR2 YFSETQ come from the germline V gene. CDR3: CASTGLSSYNEQFF. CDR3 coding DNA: TGCGCCAGCACGGGGTTAAGCTCCTACAATGAGCAGTTCTTC. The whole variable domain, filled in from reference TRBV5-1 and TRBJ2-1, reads KAGVTQTPRYLIKTRGQQVTLSCSPISGHRSVSWYQQTPGQGLQFLFEYFSETQRNKGNFPGRFSGRQFSNSRSEMNVSTLELGDSALYLCASTGLSSYNEQFFGPGTRLTVL.

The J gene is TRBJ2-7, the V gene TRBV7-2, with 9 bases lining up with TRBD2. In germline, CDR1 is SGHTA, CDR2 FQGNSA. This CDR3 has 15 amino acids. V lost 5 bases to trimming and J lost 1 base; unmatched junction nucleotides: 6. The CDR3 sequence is CASSPVAGVSYEQYF. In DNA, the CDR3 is TGTGCCAGCAGCCCGGTAGCGGGGGTTTCCTACGAGCAGTACTTC. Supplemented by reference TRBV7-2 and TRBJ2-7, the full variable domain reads GAGVSQSPSNKVTEKGKDVELRCDPISGHTALYWYRQSLGQGLEFLIYFQGNSAPDKSGLPSDRFSAERTGGSVSTLTIQRTQQEDSAVYLCASSPVAGVSYEQYFGPGTRLTVT.

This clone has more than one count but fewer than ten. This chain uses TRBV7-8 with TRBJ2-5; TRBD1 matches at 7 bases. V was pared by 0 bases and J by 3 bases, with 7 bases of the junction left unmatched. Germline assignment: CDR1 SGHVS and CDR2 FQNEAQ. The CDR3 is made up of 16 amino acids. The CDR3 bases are TGTGCCAGCAGCTTAGCAGGACCAGGGGGTAAAGAGACCCAGTACTTC. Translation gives CASSLAGPGGKETQYF.

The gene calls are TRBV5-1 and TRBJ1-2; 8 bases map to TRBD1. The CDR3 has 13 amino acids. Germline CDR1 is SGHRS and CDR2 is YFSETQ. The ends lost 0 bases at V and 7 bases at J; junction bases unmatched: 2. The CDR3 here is CASSLGTGIGYTF. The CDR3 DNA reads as TGCGCCAGCAGCTTGGGGACAGGGATTGGCTACACCTTC.

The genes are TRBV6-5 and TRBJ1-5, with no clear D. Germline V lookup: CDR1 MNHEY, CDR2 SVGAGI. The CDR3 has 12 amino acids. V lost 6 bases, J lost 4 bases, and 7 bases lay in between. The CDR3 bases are TGTGCCAGCAGAAACAGAAATCAGCCCCAGCATTTT. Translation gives CASRNRNQPQHF.

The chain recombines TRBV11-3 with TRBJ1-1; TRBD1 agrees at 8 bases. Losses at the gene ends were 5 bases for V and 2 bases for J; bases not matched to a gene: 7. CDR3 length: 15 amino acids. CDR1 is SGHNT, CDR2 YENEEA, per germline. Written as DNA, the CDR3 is TGTGCCAGCAGCAAGGGACAGGCGGTTAACACTGAAGCTTTCTTT. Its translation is CASSKGQAVNTEAFF.

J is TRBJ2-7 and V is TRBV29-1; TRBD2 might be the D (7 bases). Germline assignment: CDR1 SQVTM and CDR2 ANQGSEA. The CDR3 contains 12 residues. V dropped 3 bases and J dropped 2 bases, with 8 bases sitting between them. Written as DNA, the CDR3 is TGCAGCGTTGACGGGGGGCCCTACGAGCAGTACTTC. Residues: CSVDGGPYEQYF.

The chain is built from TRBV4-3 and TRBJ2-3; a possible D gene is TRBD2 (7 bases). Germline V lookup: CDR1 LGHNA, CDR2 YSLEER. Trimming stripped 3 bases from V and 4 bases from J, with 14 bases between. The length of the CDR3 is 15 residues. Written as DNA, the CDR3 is TGCGCCAGCAGCCAGCCGGGGGGCGGATCAGATACGCAGTATTTT. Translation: CASSQPGGGSDTQYF.

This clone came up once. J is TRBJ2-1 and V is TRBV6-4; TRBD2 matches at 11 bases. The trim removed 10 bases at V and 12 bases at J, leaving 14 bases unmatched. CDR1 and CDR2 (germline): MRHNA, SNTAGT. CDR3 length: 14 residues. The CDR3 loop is CAKPTSGAQSGQFF. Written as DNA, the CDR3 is TGTGCCAAGCCGACTAGCGGGGCCCAGTCCGGGCAGTTCTTC.

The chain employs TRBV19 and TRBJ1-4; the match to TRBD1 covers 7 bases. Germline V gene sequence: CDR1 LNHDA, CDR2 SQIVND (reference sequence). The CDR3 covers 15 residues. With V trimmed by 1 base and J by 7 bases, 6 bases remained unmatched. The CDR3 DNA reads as TGTGCCAGTAGTATAGTCAACAGGGGCAGTGAAAAACTGTTTTTT. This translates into CASSIVNRGSEKLFF.

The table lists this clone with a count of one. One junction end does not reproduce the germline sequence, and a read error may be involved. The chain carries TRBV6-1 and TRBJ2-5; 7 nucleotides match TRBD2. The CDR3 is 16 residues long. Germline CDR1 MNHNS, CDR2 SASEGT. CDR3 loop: CASSDGGRGEGEAQYF. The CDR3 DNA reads TGTGCCAGCAGTGATGGTGGGAGGGGCGAGGGAGAGGCCCAGTACTTC.

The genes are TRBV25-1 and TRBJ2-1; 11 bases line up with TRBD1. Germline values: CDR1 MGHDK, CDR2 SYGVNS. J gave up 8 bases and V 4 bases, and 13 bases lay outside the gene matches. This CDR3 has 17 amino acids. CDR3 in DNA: TGTGCCAGCAGTGCTGCCCCCGGACAGGGGGCGCGGGATGAGCAGTTCTTC. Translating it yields CASSAAPGQGARDEQFF.